This TCR beta chain was sequenced in a study of blood T cells in healthy people across ages. Study results and limitations: The study could not conclusively compare naive and antigen-experienced cells, given its unsorted PBMCs.

Through a sample-barcoded 5' primer and a J-beta primer mix, a second PCR was run for roughly 7 to 11 cycles. Every cDNA molecule bore a tag from a template-switch adaptor containing 12 random nucleotides. TCRdb reprocessed the 5' RACE reads with MiXCR, giving one entry per CDR3 protein. This sample has approximately 690,000 distinct CDR3 sequences, with approximately 50% found just once. V was pared by 0 bases and J by 0 bases, with 8 bases between. Germline V lookup: CDR1 SGHTA, CDR2 FQGNSA. This CDR3 spans 15 amino acids. A word on this clonotype: What it recognizes is unknown.

Sample donors were healthy Caucasian individuals that came from Russia, aged roughly 6 to 95. Peripheral blood was drawn, ten milliliters per donor. The source is a man in his 60s in good health. J is TRBJ1-2 and V is TRBV7-2; D is unclear. Material: blood. CDR3: CASSLAPASNYGYTF. DNA of the CDR3: TGTGCCAGCAGCTTAGCGCCAGCCTCTAACTATGGCTACACCTTC.